Listed here is a single T cell receptor (beta chain). The CDR3 totals 15 residues. With 3 bases removed from V and 3 bases from J, the gap between germline ends came to 15 bases. Germline V lookup: CDR1 LNHDA, CDR2 SQIVND (reference sequence). The data were obtained in a study of blood T cell repertoires in COVID-19. Looking at the study overall: From T cells, B-cell-depleted T cells, or PBMCs came the material, which was cDNA or gDNA.

In the source study's methods: How many nucleated cells were present was estimated from reference gene primer amplification. TCRdb keeps only in-frame clones here, not all; method: immunoSEQ multiplex PCR. Clone size and V and J calls were adopted from that table, with D and trimming inferred from the DNA. The sample carries 85,000 to 120,000 clones, about 85% recorded once. The TCR originated in a man over 45 with active COVID-19. The sample consisted of peripheral blood. The V call is TRBV19, the J call TRBJ2-7; a weak D match, TRBD1 (7 bases). The CDR3 DNA reads TGTGCCAGTAGTATCCGGGACCAGGGGGGCTACGAGCAGTACTTC. Translated: CASSIRDQGGYEQYF.